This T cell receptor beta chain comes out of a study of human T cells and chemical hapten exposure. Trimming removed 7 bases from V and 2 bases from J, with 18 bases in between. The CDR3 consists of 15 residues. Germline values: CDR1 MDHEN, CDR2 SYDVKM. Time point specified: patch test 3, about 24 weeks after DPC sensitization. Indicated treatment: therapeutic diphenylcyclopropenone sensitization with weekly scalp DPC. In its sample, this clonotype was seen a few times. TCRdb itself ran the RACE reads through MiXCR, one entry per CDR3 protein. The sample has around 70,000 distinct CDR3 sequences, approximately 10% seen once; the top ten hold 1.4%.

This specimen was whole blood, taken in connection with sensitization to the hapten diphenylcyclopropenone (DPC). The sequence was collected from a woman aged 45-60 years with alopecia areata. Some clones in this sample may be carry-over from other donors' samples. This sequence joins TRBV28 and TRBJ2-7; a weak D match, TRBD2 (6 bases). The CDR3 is CASISAPGGTYEQYF. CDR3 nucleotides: TGTGCCAGCATCTCAGCGCCCGGGGGAACCTACGAGCAGTACTTC.